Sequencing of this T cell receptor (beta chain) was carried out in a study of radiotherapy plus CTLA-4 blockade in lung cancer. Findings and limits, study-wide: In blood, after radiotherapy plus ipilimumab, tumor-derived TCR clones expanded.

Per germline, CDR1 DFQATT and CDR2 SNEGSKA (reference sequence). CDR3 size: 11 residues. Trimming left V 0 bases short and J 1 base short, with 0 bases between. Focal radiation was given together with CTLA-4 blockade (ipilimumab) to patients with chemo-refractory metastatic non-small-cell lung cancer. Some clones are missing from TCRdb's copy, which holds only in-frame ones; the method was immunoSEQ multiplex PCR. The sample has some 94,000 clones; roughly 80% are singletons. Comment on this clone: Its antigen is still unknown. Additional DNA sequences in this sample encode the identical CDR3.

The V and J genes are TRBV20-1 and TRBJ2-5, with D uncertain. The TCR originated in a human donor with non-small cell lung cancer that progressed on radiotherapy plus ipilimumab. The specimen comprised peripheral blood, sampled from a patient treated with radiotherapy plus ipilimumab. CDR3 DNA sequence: TGCAGTGCTAGAGACCAAGAGACCCAGTACTTC. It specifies CSARDQETQYF.